Shown below are 14 T cell receptor beta chains from a single sample sequenced in a study of neoadjuvant nivolumab and ipilimumab in lung cancer. Sequenced by immunoSEQ multiplex PCR; TCRdb stores in-frame clones only, minus some. The repertoire includes over 25,000 clones, approximately 80% of them detected once, and 18% sits in the top ten. Sample: tumor tissue, taken after neoadjuvant nivolumab, alone or with ipilimumab, at or shortly before surgery. Source of these receptors: an adult with non-small cell lung cancer.

The genes are TRBV18 and TRBJ1-4; D not certain. The CDR3 is 15 residues long. Trimming stripped 2 bases from V and 10 bases from J, with 17 bases between. Germline V lookup: CDR1 KGHSH, CDR2 LQKENI. CDR3 sequence (DNA): TGTGCCAGCTCACCATCTGAGGGTGGCTCACGAAAACTGTTTTTT. Residues: CASSPSEGGSRKLFF.

J is TRBJ2-7 and V is TRBV13; 13 positions agree with TRBD2. The CDR3 length is 15 residues. The ends lost 5 bases at V and 7 bases at J; junction bases unmatched: 8. Germline CDR1 and CDR2: PRHDT and FYEKMQ (reference sequence). CDR3 bases: TGTGCCAGCAGCGACGGACTAGCGGGGGCGGGGGAGCAGTACTTC. Its translation: CASSDGLAGAGEQYF.

The chain links TRBV6-1 to TRBJ1-2; 9 bases match TRBD1. This CDR3 is built from 15 residues. Germline V gene data show CDR1 as MNHNS and CDR2 as SASEGT. V shed 5 bases and J 8 bases; nucleotides not matched to a gene: 12. The CDR3 loop is CASSSPDRGGYGYTF. CDR3 DNA: TGTGCCAGCAGTTCCCCGGACAGGGGTGGATACGGCTACACCTTC.

This clone came up once. The chain links TRBV29-1 to TRBJ1-2; D gene unclear. The CDR3 contains 12 residues. Looked up from germline, CDR1 is SQVTM and CDR2 is ANQGSEA. Trimming cost V 6 bases and J 4 bases, with 12 bases left between them. CDR3 sequence reads: CSVTAGIYGYTF. The CDR3 DNA reads TGCAGCGTAACAGCCGGCATCTATGGCTACACCTTC.

CDR3 DNA: TGTGCCAGCTCGCTTGGGACGGGGGCCAACGTCCTGACTTTC. Translated: CASSLGTGANVLTF. This rearrangement joins TRBV18 to TRBJ2-6; perhaps D is TRBD1 or TRBD2 (5 bases each). The CDR3 loop spans 14 amino acids. Deletions cut 6 bases from V and 4 bases from J, with 10 bases between. Looked up from germline, CDR1 is KGHSH and CDR2 is LQKENI.

This chain connects TRBV18 to TRBJ1-2; D not certain. Trimming stripped 3 bases from V and 0 bases from J, with 8 bases between. The germline CDR1 and CDR2 sequences are KGHSH and LQKENI. This CDR3 is 14 amino acids long. The CDR3 loop reads CASSPEGTNYGYTF. CDR3 DNA sequence: TGTGCCAGCTCACCCGAAGGGACTAACTATGGCTACACCTTC.

The count of this clone is one. The chain uses TRBV7-9 and TRBJ2-5, with D perhaps matching TRBD1 (5 bases). V lost 1 base and J lost 0, with 6 bases in between. The CDR3 extends over 14 amino acids. Germline assignment: CDR1 SEHNR and CDR2 FQNEAQ (reference sequence). CDR3 residues: CASSLVRDQETQYF. For the CDR3, the DNA is TGTGCCAGCAGCTTAGTCAGGGACCAAGAGACCCAGTACTTC.

V is TRBV5-1 and J is TRBJ1-6; 8 bases line up with TRBD1. This CDR3 is built from 15 residues. V lost 4 bases and J lost 10; bases outside the gene matches: 10. Per germline, CDR1 SGHRS and CDR2 YFSETQ. CDR3 residues: CASSTGQAMDSPLHF. CDR3 nucleotide sequence: TGCGCCAGCAGCACGGGACAGGCTATGGACTCACCCCTCCACTTT.

V gene TRBV12-5 combines with J gene TRBJ2-7; no definite D call. Trimming took off 2 bases at V and 5 bases at J, with 4 bases between the two ends. The CDR3 length is 11 residues. The V gene's germline CDR1 is LGHNT and CDR2 FRNRAP. The CDR3 sequence: CASGLLDEQYF. The CDR3 DNA is TGTGCTAGTGGTTTGCTAGACGAGCAGTACTTC.

This clone was seen just once. The chain combines TRBV18 with TRBJ2-3; D possibly matches TRBD1 or TRBD2 (5 bases each). The CDR3 length is 16 residues. The germline V and J ends were trimmed by 3 bases and 1 base, with 14 bases remaining between them. Per germline, CDR1 KGHSH and CDR2 LQKENI. CDR3 region: CASSPLLGVGTDTQYF. The CDR3 coding sequence is TGTGCCAGCTCACCCCTACTGGGGGTTGGCACAGATACGCAGTATTTT.

The rearrangement joins TRBV11-2 to TRBJ2-1; tentative D call: TRBD2 (6 bases). The germline gives CDR1 SGHAT, CDR2 FQNNGV. The germline V and J ends were trimmed by 4 bases and 5 bases, with 15 bases remaining between them. CDR3 length equals 15 residues. DNA for the CDR3: TGTGCCAGCAGCTCCTACCCGGGACTCAACAATGAGCAGTTCTTC. This translates into CASSSYPGLNNEQFF.

V usage is TRBV29-1 and J usage is TRBJ2-5, with a weak D call TRBD1 (6 bases). CDR1 and CDR2 from the germline V gene are SQVTM and ANQGSEA. This CDR3 is built from 15 residues. The ends were cut back, 6 bases at V and 0 bases at J, with 17 bases in the middle. The CDR3 here is CSVILQGPNQETQYF. DNA for the CDR3: TGCAGCGTGATCTTACAGGGCCCAAACCAAGAGACCCAGTACTTC.

This clone was picked up one time. The chain carries TRBV6-6 and TRBJ2-2, with D tentatively TRBD1 (6 bases). The ends were cut back, 5 bases at V and 2 bases at J, with 12 bases in the middle. Germline lookup yields CDR1 MNHNY and CDR2 SVGAGI (reference sequence). The CDR3 contains 15 residues. CDR3 sequence: CASSRQDSNTGELFF. The CDR3 bases are TGTGCCAGCAGTCGACAGGACTCTAACACCGGGGAGCTGTTTTTT.

V gene TRBV2 combines with J gene TRBJ2-1; D gene unclear. This CDR3 contains 12 residues. Germline V gene lookup returns CDR1 SNHLY and CDR2 FYNNEI. Trimming shortened V by 6 bases and J by 5 bases, and 8 bases separated the two germline ends. The CDR3 DNA reads as TGTGCCAGCAGCGTCGGCCACAATGAGCAGTTCTTC. It yields the protein CASSVGHNEQFF.